Shown below are 24 T cell receptor beta chains from a single sample sequenced in a study of blood T cell repertoires in COVID-19. The protocol was immunoSEQ multiplex PCR, while the TCRdb copy is restricted to in-frame clones and leaves out a portion. The sample comprises over 60,000 clones, 70% to 90% of which are singletons, and around 2.5% rests with the top ten. The specimen sequenced was peripheral blood. Source of these receptors: a man aged 70 or older with active or convalescent COVID-19.

The rearrangement links TRBV19 to TRBJ1-1; D may be TRBD1 (6 bases). This CDR3 is built from 12 residues. Germline-derived CDR1 and CDR2 are LNHDA and SQIVND (reference sequence). V was trimmed by 3 bases and J by 7 bases, leaving 9 bases between them. DNA of the CDR3: TGTGCCAGTAGTATCAGGGGCGGTGAAGCTTTCTTT. Translating it yields CASSIRGGEAFF.

This clone has just a few counts. The rearrangement links TRBV30 to TRBJ1-4; D is perhaps TRBD1 (5 bases). V shed 0 bases and J shed 9 bases, with 11 bases lying between them. The CDR3 is made up of 13 amino acids. Germline lookup yields CDR1 GTSNPN and CDR2 SVGIG (reference sequence). CDR3 coding DNA: TGTGCCTGGAGTGTACCAGGGTTGAAAAAACTGTTTTTT. This translates into CAWSVPGLKKLFF.

V gene TRBV11-2 combines with J gene TRBJ1-1, with a weak D call TRBD1 (6 bases). Trimming removed 5 bases from V and 0 bases from J, with 13 bases in between. The CDR3 spans 15 residues. The germline V gene encodes CDR1 SGHAT and CDR2 FQNNGV. This CDR3 is CASSTYRALNTEAFF. The CDR3 DNA sequence: TGTGCCAGCAGCACCTACAGGGCGCTGAACACTGAAGCTTTCTTT.

The J gene is TRBJ2-3, the V gene TRBV5-4; D is unresolved. Looked up from germline, CDR1 is SGHNT and CDR2 is YYREEE (reference sequence). The CDR3 is 14 amino acids. Deletions cut 4 bases from V and 1 base from J, with 10 bases between. This CDR3 reads CASSPKTGTDTQYF. The CDR3 nucleotides read TGTGCCAGCAGCCCAAAGACTGGCACAGATACGCAGTATTTT.

This chain uses TRBV2 with TRBJ2-3, with 9 bases aligning to TRBD2. Looked up from germline, CDR1 is SNHLY and CDR2 is FYNNEI. The CDR3 is made up of 19 amino acids. With V trimmed by 2 bases and J by 5 bases, 17 bases remained unmatched. CDR3 DNA sequence: TGTGCCAGCAGTGAATTCCCCCCGGGGGGGAGCGGGGGGCGAGATACGCAGTATTTT. It codes for CASSEFPPGGSGGRDTQYF.

This chain uses TRBV5-6 with TRBJ2-7; TRBD1 agrees at 7 bases. Losses at the gene ends were 5 bases for V and 2 bases for J; bases not matched to a gene: 10. The CDR3 runs to 15 residues. Per germline, CDR1 SGHDT and CDR2 YYEEEE. The CDR3 sequence is CASRLAGDRTYEQYF. As DNA, the CDR3 is TGTGCCAGCAGGCTTGCAGGGGACAGAACCTACGAGCAGTACTTC.

The chain has TRBV5-4 and TRBJ1-3; D call uncertain. CDR3 size: 16 residues. V was cut by 0 bases and J by 0 bases, with 10 bases left in between. Germline assignment: CDR1 SGHNT and CDR2 YYREEE (reference sequence). CDR3 region: CASSLGAALSGNTIYF. CDR3 DNA: TGTGCCAGCAGCTTGGGTGCGGCCCTCTCTGGAAACACCATATATTTT.

The chain is built from TRBV3-1 (or the pseudogene TRBV3-2) and TRBJ1-4; possibly TRBD1 for D (5 bases). Trimming pared 5 bases from V and 8 bases from J, leaving 15 bases between. Germline CDR1 and CDR2: LGHDT and YNNKEL (reference sequence). The CDR3 extends over 14 amino acids. CDR3 DNA: TGTGCCAGCAGCTGGGGGGGAAGGGGAGAAAAACTGTTTTTT. Amino acid sequence: CASSWGGRGEKLFF.

The chain employs TRBV6-6 and TRBJ2-5; possible D gene TRBD2, 5 bases. Germline V gene lookup returns CDR1 MNHNY and CDR2 SVGAGI (reference sequence). V was cut by 2 bases and J by 4 bases, with 5 bases left in between. This CDR3 has 12 amino acids. DNA of the CDR3: TGTGCCAGCAGTTACAGCGGAGAGACCCAGTACTTC. Encoded protein: CASSYSGETQYF.

This clone was found once. This sequence joins TRBV20-1 and TRBJ1-6; tentatively, D is TRBD1 (6 bases). V lost 6 bases and J lost 16, with 16 bases in between. This CDR3 comprises 11 residues. Germline V gene data show CDR1 as DFQATT and CDR2 as SNEGSKA (reference sequence). The CDR3: CSASRDILLHF. The CDR3 coding sequence is TGCAGTGCCAGCCGGGACATTCTACTCCACTTT.

This clone showed up just once. This chain links TRBV19 with TRBJ1-1; the D gene is possibly TRBD1 (6 bases). The CDR3 length is 14 residues. V was cut by 9 bases and J by 5 bases, with 19 bases left in between. From germline, CDR1 is LNHDA and CDR2 SQIVND (reference sequence). The CDR3 DNA follows: TGTGCCAGCGTACCCCAGGGGAGAGGAACTGAAGCTTTCTTT. Protein product: CASVPQGRGTEAFF.

This clone was counted a single time. The rearrangement uses TRBV19 and TRBJ1-5, with 8 bases fitting TRBD1. The CDR3 contains 15 residues. Germline CDR1 reads LNHDA; CDR2 reads SQIVND (reference sequence). V lost 7 bases to trimming and J lost 3 bases; unmatched junction nucleotides: 8. DNA for the CDR3: TGTGCCAGTACCATGACAGGGGACAACAATCAGCCCCAGCATTTT. Protein sequence: CASTMTGDNNQPQHF.

In DNA form, the CDR3 reads TGTGCCAGCAAGGGGTCCGGGGAGCTGTTTTTT. Encoded protein: CASKGSGELFF. The chain has TRBV3-1 (or the pseudogene TRBV3-2) and TRBJ2-2; perhaps TRBD1 as D (5 bases). The CDR3 is 11 amino acids. CDR1 and CDR2 (germline): LGHDT, YNNKEL (reference sequence). V shed 7 bases and J shed 6 bases, with 6 bases lying between them.

The chain combines TRBV2 with TRBJ1-5; possibly TRBD1 for D (6 bases). Per germline, CDR1 SNHLY and CDR2 FYNNEI. V was shortened by 8 bases and J by 5 bases, with 16 bases between the two germline ends. CDR3 size: 14 residues. The CDR3 is CASGRGGSYQPQHF. CDR3 nucleotide sequence: TGTGCCAGCGGCCGAGGGGGTTCGTATCAGCCCCAGCATTTT.

The gene calls are TRBV6-1 and TRBJ1-4; no clear D. V was clipped by 2 bases and J by 2 bases, with 9 bases between them. Germline CDR1 reads MNHNS; CDR2 reads SASEGT. This CDR3 spans 15 amino acids. CDR3 residues: CASSEPGATNEKLFF. CDR3 in DNA: TGTGCCAGCAGTGAACCGGGAGCCACTAATGAAAAACTGTTTTTT.

V usage is TRBV4-1 and J usage is TRBJ2-2; 7 positions agree with TRBD1. The CDR3 runs 16 residues. V gave up 1 base and J gave up 6 bases; unmatched junction bases: 8. The germline gives CDR1 MGHRA, CDR2 YSYEKL. The CDR3 coding sequence is TGCGCCAGCAGCCAAGTCGAGGGGGCGGGCCCCGGGGAGCTGTTTTTT. This codes for CASSQVEGAGPGELFF.

This clone appeared a single time. The genes are TRBV24-1 and TRBJ2-1; 8 positions agree with TRBD2. The germline V gene encodes CDR1 KGHDR and CDR2 SFDVKD. This CDR3 spans 15 amino acids. Unmatched junction bases numbered 4, after V lost 0 bases and J lost 7 bases. DNA for the CDR3: TGTGCCACCAGTGATTTGGCCAGCGGGAGTAATGAGCAGTTCTTC. Translating it yields CATSDLASGSNEQFF.

The chain links TRBV5-1 to TRBJ1-2; D is uncertain. There are 14 residues in the CDR3. Germline V gene data show CDR1 as SGHRS and CDR2 as YFSETQ. Trimming pared 3 bases from V and 5 bases from J, leaving 14 bases between. CDR3 coding DNA: TGCGCCAGCAGCTCCCATTCTTCAGTATATGGCTACACCTTC. Translated, it gives CASSSHSSVYGYTF.

The V gene is TRBV28, the J gene TRBJ2-2, with 7 nucleotides matching TRBD2. Germline V gene sequence: CDR1 MDHEN, CDR2 SYDVKM. The CDR3 runs 14 residues. The V gene end was trimmed by 8 bases and the J gene end by 7 bases; junction bases not matched to a gene: 10. The CDR3 DNA sequence: TGTGCCAGCGACATGGCGGGAGAGGGCGGGGAGCTGTTTTTT. It is translated as CASDMAGEGGELFF.

The rearrangement links TRBV10-1 to TRBJ2-3; weak D call: TRBD2 (6 bases). The CDR3 length is 14 residues. In germline, CDR1 is WNHNN, CDR2 SYGVQD (reference sequence). Trimming removed 6 bases at V and 2 bases at J, with 12 bases between. DNA of the CDR3: TGCGCCAGCAGCGGGGGATTAATCACAGATACGCAGTATTTT. Amino acids: CASSGGLITDTQYF.

V gene TRBV5-1 combines with J gene TRBJ1-3; D is unclear. The germline V gene has CDR1 SGHRS and CDR2 YFSETQ. The CDR3 contains 15 residues. V was shortened by 0 bases and J by 1 base, with 8 bases between the two germline ends. The CDR3 protein is CASSLAGVSGNTIYF. The CDR3 DNA reads TGCGCCAGCAGCTTGGCCGGGGTTTCTGGAAACACCATATATTTT. The entire variable domain, with the rest obtained from reference TRBV5-1 and TRBJ1-3, is as follows: KAGVTQTPRYLIKTRGQQVTLSCSPISGHRSVSWYQQTPGQGLQFLFEYFSETQRNKGNFPGRFSGRQFSNSRSEMNVSTLELGDSALYLCASSLAGVSGNTIYFGEGSWLTVV.

The chain has TRBV2 and TRBJ1-2; TRBD1 agrees at 8 bases. CDR1 and CDR2 from the germline V gene are SNHLY and FYNNEI. The CDR3 is 13 residues long. J gave up 7 bases and V 5 bases, and 6 bases lay outside the gene matches. CDR3 sequence: CASSSDRVGGYTF. The CDR3 DNA sequence: TGTGCCAGCAGTTCGGACAGGGTGGGTGGCTACACCTTC.

J is TRBJ2-4 and V is TRBV19, with D hard to call. The V end lost 3 bases, the J end lost 7 bases, and 7 bases lay between the germline ends. The CDR3 consists of 12 residues. Germline V CDR1 and CDR2: LNHDA, SQIVND (reference sequence). Here the CDR3 reads CASSMPRNIQYF. The CDR3 DNA reads as TGTGCCAGTAGTATGCCCCGGAACATTCAGTACTTC.

This clone was picked up a small number of times. The rearrangement joins TRBV5-1 to TRBJ2-3, with D perhaps TRBD1 (6 bases). Trimming removed 7 bases at V and 3 bases at J, with 18 bases between. Germline loops: CDR1 SGHRS, CDR2 YFSETQ. The CDR3 consists of 15 residues. The CDR3 DNA follows: TGCGCCAGCTACTCCGAGGGGGTGGCGACAGATACGCAGTATTTT. Translated: CASYSEGVATDTQYF.